This T cell receptor (beta chain) is drawn from a study of blood T cell repertoires in COVID-19. This CDR3 has 15 residues. With 0 bases removed from V and 3 bases from J, the gap between germline ends came to 12 bases. The germline V gene encodes CDR1 LGHNA and CDR2 YSLEER. In the original workflow: Quantification of nucleated cells was approximated via reference gene primer amplification. Clones were sequenced by immunoSEQ multiplex PCR, and TCRdb holds only the in-frame ones, with some missing. The D gene and trimming were derived from the DNA, and the V and J assignments and clone size from that table. The sample holds some 78,000 clones; approximately 89% are singletons and the top ten take 9% to 15%.

Sequencing used peripheral blood. The chain is built from TRBV4-3 and TRBJ2-7; D not certain. This receptor was taken from an older man with active or convalescent COVID-19. The CDR3 DNA reads TGCGCCAGCAGCCAAGATACCCGGGTCTACTACGAGCAGTACTTC. This translates into CASSQDTRVYYEQYF.